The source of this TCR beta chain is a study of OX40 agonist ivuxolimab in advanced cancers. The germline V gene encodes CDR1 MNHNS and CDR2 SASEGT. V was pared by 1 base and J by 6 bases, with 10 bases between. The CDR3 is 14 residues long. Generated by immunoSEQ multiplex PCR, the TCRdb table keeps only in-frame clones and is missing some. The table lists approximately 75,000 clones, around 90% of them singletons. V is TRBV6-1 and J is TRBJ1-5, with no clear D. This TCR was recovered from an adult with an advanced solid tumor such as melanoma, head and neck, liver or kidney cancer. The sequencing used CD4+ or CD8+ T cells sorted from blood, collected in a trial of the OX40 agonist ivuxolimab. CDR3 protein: CASSEVGGPQPQHF. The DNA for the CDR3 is TGTGCCAGCAGTGAAGTCGGAGGGCCTCAGCCCCAGCATTTT.